Each of the 13 T cell receptor beta chains below was sequenced from the same sample in a study of PD-L1 blockade in urothelial cancer (dated by TCRdb to between 2016 and 2019). Libraries were prepared through the immunoSEQ multiplex PCR assay. The immuneACCESS repertoire file appears here via TCRdb, limited to in-frame rearrangements. These files lack a portion of the clones; in checked studies, under half of the deficit traces to unresolved V genes, and the cause of the others is not known. The sample table shows roughly 51,000 clones, and 79% are seen once. The top ten clones comprise 8.5% to 12% of the sample. The time point label, as the study defines it: pretreatment peripheral blood. This material consisted of PBMCs, taken around atezolizumab (anti-PD-L1) treatment. These receptors were collected from a man between 65 and 85 years old with urothelial cancer.

Only a few counts were recorded for this clone. The chain joins TRBV7-9 to TRBJ1-2; D possibly corresponds to TRBD1 (5 bases). The CDR3 extends over 12 amino acids. CDR1 is SEHNR and CDR2 is FQNEAQ in the germline V gene (reference sequence). V was clipped by 4 bases and J by 8 bases, with 11 bases between them. For the CDR3, the DNA is TGTGCCAGCAGCTCCGGGACTGAGGGCTACACCTTC. Amino acid sequence: CASSSGTEGYTF. Based on the CDR3 plus reference TRBV7-9 and TRBJ1-2, the full variable domain is DTGVSQNPRHKITKRGQNVTFRCDPISEHNRLYWYRQTLGQGPEFLTYFQNEAQLEKSRLLSDRFSAERPKGSFSTLEIQRTEQGDSAMYLCASSSGTEGYTFGSGTRLTVV.

The V call is TRBV27, the J call TRBJ2-7, with a possible D match to TRBD1 (5 bases). There are 14 residues in the CDR3. Trimming removed 5 bases at V and 3 bases at J, with 14 bases between. The germline V gene encodes CDR1 MNHEY and CDR2 SMNVEV (reference sequence). CDR3 amino acids: CASSRQGVFYEQYF. The CDR3 DNA reads as TGTGCCAGCAGTAGACAAGGGGTATTCTACGAGCAGTACTTC.

This clone was seen a single time. This chain joins TRBV19 and TRBJ2-3, with 12 nucleotides matching TRBD2. Germline trimming cut 10 bases from V and 6 bases from J; bases unmatched to any gene: 5. Germline assignment: CDR1 LNHDA and CDR2 SQIVND (reference sequence). CDR3 length equals 13 residues. CDR3: CAIASGRADTQYF. CDR3 DNA sequence: TGTGCCATCGCTAGCGGGAGGGCCGATACGCAGTATTTT.

The V call is TRBV27, the J call TRBJ2-3; TRBD1 matches 9 bases. Per germline, CDR1 MNHEY and CDR2 SMNVEV (reference sequence). With 8 bases clipped from V and 0 bases from J, the junction kept 9 bases outside the gene matches. This CDR3 contains 16 residues. DNA for the CDR3: TGTGCCAGCGGTCAAGCGGACAGGGGCAGCACAGATACGCAGTATTTT. Translation: CASGQADRGSTDTQYF.

V is TRBV5-1 and J is TRBJ2-2; 7 bases match TRBD1. Per germline, CDR1 SGHRS and CDR2 YFSETQ. This CDR3 is 16 amino acids long. The J segment lost 0 bases and the V segment lost 3 bases, leaving 5 bases of the junction unmatched. The CDR3 region is CASSSRTGANTGELFF. The CDR3 nucleotides are TGCGCCAGCAGCTCCCGGACAGGCGCGAACACCGGGGAGCTGTTTTTT.

The chain combines TRBV28 with TRBJ1-2; D not resolved. This CDR3 spans 14 amino acids. V was clipped by 7 bases and J by 0 bases, with 12 bases between them. Germline V gives CDR1 MDHEN, CDR2 SYDVKM. Here the CDR3 reads CASTRRFANYGYTF. In DNA, the CDR3 is TGTGCCAGCACTCGGAGGTTTGCTAACTATGGCTACACCTTC.

This sequence joins TRBV30 and TRBJ2-3; D not certain. V dropped 2 bases and J dropped 1 base, with 4 bases sitting between them. Germline V gene sequence: CDR1 GTSNPN, CDR2 SVGIG (reference sequence). The CDR3 has 12 residues. Here the CDR3 DNA reads TGTGCCTGGAGTCCAGGCACAGATACGCAGTATTTT. Amino acid sequence: CAWSPGTDTQYF.

V and J are TRBV19 and TRBJ2-5; 8 bases agree with TRBD1. The length of the CDR3 is 13 residues. Trimming took 11 bases from V and 1 from J; bases not matched to a gene: 6. Germline assignment: CDR1 LNHDA and CDR2 SQIVND (reference sequence). CDR3 bases: TGTGCCTCACAGGACAGGGCCCAAGAGACCCAGTACTTC. It yields the protein CASQDRAQETQYF.

The chain employs TRBV5-1 and TRBJ2-3; 7 positions match TRBD1. Trimming took 3 bases from V and 2 from J; bases not matched to a gene: 6. Germline loops: CDR1 SGHRS, CDR2 YFSETQ. CDR3 length: 15 amino acids. Here the CDR3 DNA reads TGCGCCAGCAGCTCAGGGGGTAGGAACACAGATACGCAGTATTTT. Protein sequence: CASSSGGRNTDTQYF. The variable domain in full, completed from reference TRBV5-1 and TRBJ2-3, reads KAGVTQTPRYLIKTRGQQVTLSCSPISGHRSVSWYQQTPGQGLQFLFEYFSETQRNKGNFPGRFSGRQFSNSRSEMNVSTLELGDSALYLCASSSGGRNTDTQYFGPGTRLTVL.

V and J are TRBV28 and TRBJ2-7; 11 nucleotides line up with TRBD2. The CDR3 totals 16 residues. The J segment lost 4 bases and the V segment lost 8 bases, leaving 13 bases of the junction unmatched. Germline loops: CDR1 MDHEN, CDR2 SYDVKM. CDR3 sequence reads: CASSTDLTSGSYEQYF. As DNA, the CDR3 is TGTGCCAGCTCTACGGACCTCACTAGCGGGAGTTACGAGCAGTACTTC.

This clone was seen only once. The genes are TRBV6-6 and TRBJ1-2, with unresolved D. Trimming left V 6 bases short and J 0 bases short, with 14 bases between. This CDR3 is 15 amino acids long. Germline values: CDR1 MNHNY, CDR2 SVGAGI (reference sequence). CDR3 nucleotide sequence: TGTGCCAGCAGCACCGGGTCTTCAGCTAACTATGGCTACACCTTC. Residues: CASSTGSSANYGYTF.

The V call is TRBV10-2, the J call TRBJ1-1, with a possible D match to TRBD1 (6 bases). Between the trimmed V and J ends, which lost 3 bases and 3 bases, there was a span of 8 bases. Looked up from germline, CDR1 is WSHSY and CDR2 is SAAADI. CDR3 length: 13 amino acids. CDR3 coding DNA: TGCGCCAGCAGTGAAGGGGGGGACACTGAAGCTTTCTTT. Translation gives CASSEGGDTEAFF.

The chain joins TRBV5-1 to TRBJ2-1; the D gene is possibly TRBD2 (6 bases). This CDR3 has 17 residues. Between the trimmed V and J ends, which lost 4 bases and 2 bases, there was a span of 19 bases. CDR1 is SGHRS, CDR2 YFSETQ, per germline. For the CDR3, the DNA is TGCGCCAGCAGCGTGTCCGGGAGTGGAATCCCCTACAATGAGCAGTTCTTC. It yields the protein CASSVSGSGIPYNEQFF.